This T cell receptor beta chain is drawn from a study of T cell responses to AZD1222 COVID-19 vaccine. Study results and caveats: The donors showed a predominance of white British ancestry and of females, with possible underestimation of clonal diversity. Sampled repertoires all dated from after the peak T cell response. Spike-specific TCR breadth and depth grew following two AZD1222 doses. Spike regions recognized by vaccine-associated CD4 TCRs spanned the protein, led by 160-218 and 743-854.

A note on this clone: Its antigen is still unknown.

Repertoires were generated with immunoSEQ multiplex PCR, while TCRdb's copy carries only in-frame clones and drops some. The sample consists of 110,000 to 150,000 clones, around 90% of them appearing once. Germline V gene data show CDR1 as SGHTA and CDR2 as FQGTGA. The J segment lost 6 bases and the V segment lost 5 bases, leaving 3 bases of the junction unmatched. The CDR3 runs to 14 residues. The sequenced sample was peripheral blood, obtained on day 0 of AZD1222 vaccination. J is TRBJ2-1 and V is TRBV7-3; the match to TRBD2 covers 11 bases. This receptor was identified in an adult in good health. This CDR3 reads CASSRGLAGNEQFF. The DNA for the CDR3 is TGTGCCAGCAGCCGCGGACTAGCGGGCAATGAGCAGTTCTTC.